The T cell receptor (beta chain) under discussion was sequenced for a study of Tregs in tolerant kidney transplant recipients. Unstimulated regulatory T cells (CD4+CD25+CD127-), CD4+CD25- non-regulatory cells, CD4 and CD8 cells were FACS-sorted from thawed PBMCs. Regarding the study as a whole: The small number of patients limits these findings pending further validation. Tregs expanded with activated donor B cells seemed most donor-specific. No direct test of biological reproducibility was done here.

CDR1 and CDR2 (germline): GTSNPN, SVGIG (reference sequence). The length of the CDR3 is 17 residues. Trimming removed 5 bases at V and 4 bases at J, with 24 bases between. As concerns this clone: Antigen specificity is unknown.

The assay was immunoSEQ multiplex PCR, and TCRdb's table has in-frame clones only and misses some. The table includes tens of thousands of clones, about 86% detected once. The TCR was taken from a human donor in good health. This sequence joins TRBV30 and TRBJ2-1; the D gene is possibly TRBD1 (5 bases). The sample was CD4+ T cells from blood. CDR3 in DNA: TGTGCCTGGGGGATAAGAGTGGGGCCGAACGCTTACAATGAGCAGTTCTTC. Translation: CAWGIRVGPNAYNEQFF.